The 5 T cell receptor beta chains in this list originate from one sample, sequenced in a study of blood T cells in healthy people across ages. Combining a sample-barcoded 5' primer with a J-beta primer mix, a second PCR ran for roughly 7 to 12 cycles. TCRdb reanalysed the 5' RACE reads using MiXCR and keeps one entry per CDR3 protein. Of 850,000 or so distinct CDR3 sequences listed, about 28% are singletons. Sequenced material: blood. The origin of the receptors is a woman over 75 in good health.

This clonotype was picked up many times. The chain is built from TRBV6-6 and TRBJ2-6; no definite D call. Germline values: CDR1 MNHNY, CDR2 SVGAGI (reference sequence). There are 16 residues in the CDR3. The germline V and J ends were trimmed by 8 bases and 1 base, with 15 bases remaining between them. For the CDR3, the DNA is TGTGCCAGCGTATTTGTTCGTGCGTCTGGGGCCAACGTCCTGACTTTC. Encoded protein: CASVFVRASGANVLTF.

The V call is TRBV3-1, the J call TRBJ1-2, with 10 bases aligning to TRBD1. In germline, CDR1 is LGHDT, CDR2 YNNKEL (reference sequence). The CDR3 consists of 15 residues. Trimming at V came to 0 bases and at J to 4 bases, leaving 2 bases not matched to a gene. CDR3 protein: CASSQDDRGLYGYTF. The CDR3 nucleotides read TGTGCCAGCAGCCAAGATGACAGGGGGCTCTATGGCTACACCTTC.

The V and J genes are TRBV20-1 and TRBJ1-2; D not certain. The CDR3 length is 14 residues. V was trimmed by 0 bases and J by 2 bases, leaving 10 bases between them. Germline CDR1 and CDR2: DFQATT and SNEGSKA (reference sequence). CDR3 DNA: TGCAGTGCTAGAGACGTATTTCCGAACTATGGCTACACCTTC. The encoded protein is CSARDVFPNYGYTF.

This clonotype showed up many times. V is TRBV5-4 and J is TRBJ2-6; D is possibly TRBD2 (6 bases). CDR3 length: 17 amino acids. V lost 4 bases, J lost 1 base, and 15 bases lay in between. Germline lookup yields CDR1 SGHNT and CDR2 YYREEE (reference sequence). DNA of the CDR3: TGTGCCAGCAGCGTGGGTGGACTATCTTCTGGGGCCAACGTCCTGACTTTC. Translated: CASSVGGLSSGANVLTF.

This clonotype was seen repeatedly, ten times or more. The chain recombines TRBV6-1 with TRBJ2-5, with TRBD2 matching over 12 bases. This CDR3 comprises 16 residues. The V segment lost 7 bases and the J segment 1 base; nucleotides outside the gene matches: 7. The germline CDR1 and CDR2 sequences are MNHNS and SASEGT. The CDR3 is CASKRLAGAIQETQYF. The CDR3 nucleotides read TGTGCCAGCAAAAGACTAGCGGGGGCAATCCAAGAGACCCAGTACTTC.